This record covers a single T cell receptor (beta chain). The CDR3 length is 15 residues. After removal of 5 bases from V and 3 bases from J, the junction contained 9 bases not matched to a gene. In germline, CDR1 is SGDLS, CDR2 YYNGEE. The record originates from a study of blood T cell repertoires in COVID-19. The table came from immunoSEQ multiplex PCR; TCRdb's copy has only in-frame clones and leaves some out. The sample holds around 130,000 clones, 80% to 90% seen once. The gene calls are TRBV9 and TRBJ2-7, with 9 bases that match TRBD1. The specimen was PBMCs or T cells enriched from blood (not recorded which). This clonotype was obtained from a woman aged 45 to 65 who had recovered from COVID-19. CDR3 DNA sequence: TGTGCCAGCAGTATGACAGGGGGTTATGGCTACGAGCAGTACTTC. It is translated as CASSMTGGYGYEQYF.